Each of the 25 T cell receptor beta chains below was sequenced from the same sample in a study of OX40 agonist ivuxolimab in advanced cancers. Sequencing was performed with immunoSEQ multiplex PCR; in TCRdb, only in-frame clones are kept and a portion is missing. The sample shows about 60,000 clones, about 86% of them seen only once. Sequences were derived from CD4+ or CD8+ T cells sorted from blood, sampled in a trial of the OX40 agonist ivuxolimab. Receptor source: an adult with an advanced solid tumor such as melanoma, head and neck, liver or kidney cancer.

The count of this clone is one. The V call is TRBV6-5, the J call TRBJ2-1; D remains unclear. Trimming removed 0 bases at V and 7 bases at J, with 7 bases between. This CDR3 has 13 amino acids. Germline CDR1 is MNHEY and CDR2 is SVGAGI. For the CDR3, the DNA is TGTGCCAGCAGTTACTCGGCGTATAATGAGCAGTTCTTC. This sequence encodes CASSYSAYNEQFF.

The chain uses TRBV27 and TRBJ2-1; 8 nucleotides align to TRBD1. The V segment lost 4 bases and the J segment 7 bases; nucleotides outside the gene matches: 6. In germline, CDR1 is MNHEY, CDR2 SMNVEV (reference sequence). The CDR3 length is 14 residues. The CDR3 spells CASSCRTGRNEQFF. Here the CDR3 DNA reads TGTGCCAGCAGTTGTAGGACAGGGAGGAATGAGCAGTTCTTC.

The CDR3 nucleotides read TGTGCCAGCAGTTCAATATTGGAGCAGTTCTTC. Translation gives CASSSILEQFF. The chain is built from TRBV28 and TRBJ2-1; no firm D call. Trimming pared 4 bases from V and 10 bases from J, leaving 8 bases between. The CDR3 is 11 residues long. CDR1 and CDR2 (germline): MDHEN, SYDVKM.

This chain joins TRBV19 and TRBJ1-5, with TRBD1 as a possible D gene (6 bases). Germline V gives CDR1 LNHDA, CDR2 SQIVND (reference sequence). The V and J ends lost 7 bases and 1 base respectively, with 8 bases between them. There are 13 residues in the CDR3. Written as DNA, the CDR3 is TGTGCCAGTAAGGGGGGAAGCAATCAGCCCCAGCATTTT. Translating gives CASKGGSNQPQHF.

The chain uses TRBV19 and TRBJ2-7; D assignment may be TRBD1 or TRBD2 (5 bases each). V lost 0 bases, J lost 0 bases, and 9 bases lay in between. The germline V gene encodes CDR1 LNHDA and CDR2 SQIVND (reference sequence). The CDR3 runs 15 residues. The CDR3 is CASSIEVGDSYEQYF. CDR3 coding DNA: TGTGCCAGTAGTATAGAGGTGGGGGACTCCTACGAGCAGTACTTC.

The chain employs TRBV5-1 and TRBJ1-2, with D possibly TRBD1 on 6 matching bases. There are 15 residues in the CDR3. Germline CDR1 is SGHRS and CDR2 is YFSETQ. Trimming shortened V by 1 base and J by 6 bases, and 16 bases separated the two germline ends. CDR3 nucleotide sequence: TGCGCCAGCAGCTTGAGGCCAGGGGCGCAGGATGGCTACACCTTC. Its protein product is CASSLRPGAQDGYTF.

A single count supports this clone. This chain uses TRBV5-6 with TRBJ2-5; D tentatively reads TRBD1 or TRBD2 (6 bases each). The CDR3 contains 13 residues. The germline V gene has CDR1 SGHDT and CDR2 YYEEEE. Trimming took 1 base from V and 5 from J, leaving 9 bases between them. The CDR3 region is CASSLRGDETQYF. The CDR3 coding sequence is TGTGCCAGCAGCTTGAGGGGGGATGAGACCCAGTACTTC.

The count of this clone is one. Other DNA sequences from this sample encode an identical CDR3 as well. The rearrangement links TRBV5-1 to TRBJ1-2; D gene uncertain. Germline assignment: CDR1 SGHRS and CDR2 YFSETQ. This CDR3 comprises 12 residues. V dropped 2 bases and J dropped 8 bases, with 10 bases sitting between them. Written as DNA, the CDR3 is TGCGCCAGCAGCTTCGGAGGAGGGGGCTACACCTTC. Translating gives CASSFGGGGYTF.

This chain links TRBV2 with TRBJ2-5; D gene ambiguous. Matching the DNA end better, TRBJ2-7 makes the J call doubtful. Germline lookup yields CDR1 SNHLY and CDR2 FYNNEI. This CDR3 is built from 12 residues. CDR3 sequence (DNA): TGTGCCAGCAGTGAGAGATCCTACGAGCAGTACTTC. It specifies CASSERSYEQYF.

The chain carries TRBV19 and TRBJ1-2; TRBD1 matches 10 bases. V was pared by 7 bases and J by 6 bases, with 8 bases of the junction left unmatched. Germline V gives CDR1 LNHDA, CDR2 SQIVND (reference sequence). The CDR3 extends over 14 amino acids. In DNA form, the CDR3 reads TGTGCCAGTACCGGGACAGGGGCATCGAATGGCTACACCTTC. Translated, it gives CASTGTGASNGYTF.

The chain joins TRBV28 to TRBJ1-1; D unclear. The V gene's germline CDR1 is MDHEN and CDR2 SYDVKM. Between the trimmed V and J ends, which lost 10 bases and 3 bases, there was a span of 18 bases. The CDR3 totals 14 residues. CDR3 sequence reads: CATDYEGRDTEAFF. The CDR3 DNA sequence: TGTGCCACAGATTATGAAGGGAGGGACACTGAAGCTTTCTTT.

This CDR3 is CASSVETGGTGELFF. For the CDR3, the DNA is TGTGCCAGCAGCGTAGAAACCGGGGGTACCGGGGAGCTGTTTTTT. This sequence joins TRBV9 and TRBJ2-2, with a possible D match to TRBD2 (6 bases). CDR1 is SGDLS, CDR2 YYNGEE, per germline. This CDR3 spans 15 amino acids. The V and J ends lost 0 bases and 5 bases respectively, with 11 bases between them.

This chain joins TRBV7-9 and TRBJ2-5; D is perhaps TRBD1 (5 bases). V was cut by 3 bases and J by 4 bases, with 15 bases left in between. Germline values: CDR1 SEHNR, CDR2 FQNEAQ (reference sequence). The CDR3 is 15 amino acids. CDR3: CASSFSEGVRETQYF. The CDR3 bases are TGTGCCAGCAGCTTTTCCGAAGGGGTCCGAGAGACCCAGTACTTC. Full variable domain (outside the CDR3, taken from reference TRBV7-9 and TRBJ2-5): DTGVSQNPRHKITKRGQNVTFRCDPISEHNRLYWYRQTLGQGPEFLTYFQNEAQLEKSRLLSDRFSAERPKGSFSTLEIQRTEQGDSAMYLCASSFSEGVRETQYFGPGTRLLVL.

The chain joins TRBV10-1 to TRBJ1-2; the D gene is possibly TRBD1 (6 bases). Trimming removed 8 bases at V and 8 bases at J, with 18 bases between. From germline, CDR1 is WNHNN and CDR2 SYGVQD (reference sequence). CDR3 length: 13 amino acids. The CDR3 spells CASPDGGRQGYTF. In DNA, the CDR3 is TGCGCCAGCCCTGACGGGGGGCGGCAGGGCTACACCTTC.

The chain has TRBV7-9 and TRBJ2-7; TRBD1 matches at 9 bases. Looked up from germline, CDR1 is SEHNR and CDR2 is FQNEAQ (reference sequence). V shed 3 bases and J 3 bases; nucleotides not matched to a gene: 3. The CDR3 is made up of 14 amino acids. In DNA, the CDR3 is TGTGCCAGCAGCTTGGGACAGGGTCACTACGAGCAGTACTTC. Its translation: CASSLGQGHYEQYF.

This clone was detected a few times. This chain connects TRBV7-8 to TRBJ1-1; D remains ambiguous. Per germline, CDR1 SGHVS and CDR2 FQNEAQ. This CDR3 comprises 15 residues. Trimming stripped 5 bases from V and 1 base from J, with 14 bases between. The CDR3 loop reads CASSLPSDGNTEAFF. CDR3 coding DNA: TGTGCCAGCAGCCTGCCTTCGGACGGGAACACTGAAGCTTTCTTT.

Only a few counts were recorded for this clone. V and J are TRBV7-9 and TRBJ1-1; tentatively, D is TRBD1 (5 bases). The germline CDR1 and CDR2 sequences are SEHNR and FQNEAQ (reference sequence). The CDR3 is 12 residues long. In DNA form, the CDR3 reads TGTGCGGTTCACGGAGGGGATGCTGAAGCTTTCTTT. Its translation is CAVHGGDAEAFF. The full variable domain, its missing parts supplied by reference TRBV7-9 and TRBJ1-1, is DTGVSQNPRHKITKRGQNVTFRCDPISEHNRLYWYRQTLGQGPEFLTYFQNEAQLEKSRLLSDRFSAERPKGSFSTLEIQRTEQGDSAMYLCAVHGGDAEAFFGQGTRLTVV.

CDR3 amino acids: CASSYYSSGQGRSPLHF. In DNA form, the CDR3 reads TGTGCCAGCAGCTATTACTCCTCGGGACAGGGGCGTTCACCCCTCCACTTT. The J gene is TRBJ1-6, the V gene TRBV28; TRBD1 aligns across 10 bases. Germline CDR1 MDHEN, CDR2 SYDVKM. V was clipped by 6 bases and J by 9 bases; unmatched bases: 14. CDR3 length: 17 residues.

This clone was seen a single time. The chain uses TRBV7-9 and TRBJ1-2; D might be TRBD1 (5 bases). Germline lookup yields CDR1 SEHNR and CDR2 FQNEAQ (reference sequence). V was shortened by 4 bases and J by 6 bases, with 24 bases between the two germline ends. There are 17 residues in the CDR3. CDR3 nucleotide sequence: TGTGCCAGCAGCTCGACGAGGGAGGGGAGGTTGAAGGATGGCTACACCTTC. The encoded protein is CASSSTREGRLKDGYTF.

The rearrangement joins TRBV9 to TRBJ2-5; D gene uncertain. The CDR3 spans 15 residues. Trimming left V 4 bases short and J 5 bases short, with 18 bases between. Per germline, CDR1 SGDLS and CDR2 YYNGEE. The CDR3 spells CASSPGLGLWETQYF. CDR3 in DNA: TGTGCCAGCAGCCCCGGCCTGGGCCTATGGGAGACCCAGTACTTC.

The V call is TRBV5-1, the J call TRBJ2-1; D gene unclear. This CDR3 has 11 residues. The germline gives CDR1 SGHRS, CDR2 YFSETQ. Trimming took off 2 bases at V and 8 bases at J, with 5 bases between the two ends. Here the CDR3 reads CASSFLYEQFF. The CDR3 DNA sequence: TGCGCCAGCAGCTTTTTATATGAGCAGTTCTTC.

The chain couples TRBV7-2 to TRBJ2-1; 10 bases align to TRBD1. The CDR3 has 16 residues. After removal of 5 bases from V and 5 bases from J, the junction contained 9 bases not matched to a gene. Germline values: CDR1 SGHTA, CDR2 FQGNSA. CDR3 loop: CASSPRGTGVDNEQFF. DNA of the CDR3: TGTGCCAGCAGCCCCCGGGGGACAGGGGTTGACAATGAGCAGTTCTTC.

For this clone: The CDR3 ends on some other residue instead of the conserved phenylalanine or tryptophan, so this is likely a read error. CDR3: CASSQSSLSYNSPLHL. The CDR3 region has the DNA TGCGCCAGCAGCCAGAGCAGCCTCTCCTATAATTCACCCCTCCACCTT. The chain is built from TRBV4-1 and TRBJ1-6; D uncertain. This CDR3 spans 16 amino acids. Trimming shortened V by 3 bases and J by 0 bases, and 9 bases separated the two germline ends. Germline V gene sequence: CDR1 MGHRA, CDR2 YSYEKL.

This clone was counted a few times. This rearrangement joins TRBV15 to TRBJ1-3, with D hard to call. The V gene's germline CDR1 is LNHNV and CDR2 YYDKDF (reference sequence). The CDR3 has 16 residues. With 0 bases removed from V and 2 bases from J, the gap between germline ends came to 11 bases. The CDR3, as DNA: TGTGCCACCAGCAGAGATGGCGAGGTCCCTGGAAACACCATATATTTT. Translating it yields CATSRDGEVPGNTIYF.

V is TRBV27 and J is TRBJ2-7; TRBD1 matches 7 bases. Trimming removed 5 bases from V and 2 bases from J; junction bases left unmatched: 12. Germline CDR1 is MNHEY and CDR2 is SMNVEV (reference sequence). The CDR3 sequence is 16 residues long. The CDR3 spells CASSLVPGGEPYEQYF. DNA for the CDR3: TGTGCCAGCAGTCTCGTACCAGGGGGAGAACCCTACGAGCAGTACTTC.